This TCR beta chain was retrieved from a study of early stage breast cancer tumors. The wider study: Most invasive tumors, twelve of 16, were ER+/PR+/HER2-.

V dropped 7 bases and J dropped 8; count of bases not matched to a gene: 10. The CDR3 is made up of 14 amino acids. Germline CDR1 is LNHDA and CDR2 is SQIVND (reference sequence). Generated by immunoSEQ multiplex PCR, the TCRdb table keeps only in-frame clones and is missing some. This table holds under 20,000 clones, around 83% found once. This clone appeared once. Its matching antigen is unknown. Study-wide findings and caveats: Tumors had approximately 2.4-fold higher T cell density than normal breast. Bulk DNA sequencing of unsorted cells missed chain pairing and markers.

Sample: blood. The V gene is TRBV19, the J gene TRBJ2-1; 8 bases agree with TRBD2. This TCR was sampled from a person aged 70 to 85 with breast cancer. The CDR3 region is CASMGTGGVHEQFF. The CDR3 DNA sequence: TGTGCCAGTATGGGGACCGGGGGGGTCCATGAGCAGTTCTTC.